These 19 T cell receptor beta chains came from one sample sequenced in a study of T cell responses to AZD1222 COVID-19 vaccine. Here immunoSEQ multiplex PCR was the method, and the copy in TCRdb shows in-frame clones only, minus some. The sample shows 35,000 to 50,000 clones, around 77% of them seen only once. The sequences come from peripheral blood, collected 28 days after the second dose of the MenACWY control vaccine. Receptor source: an adult who received the MenACWY meningococcal vaccine as a control.

This sequence joins TRBV28 and TRBJ1-3; 7 bases are a match to TRBD1. Losses at the gene ends were 7 bases for V and 1 base for J; bases not matched to a gene: 10. Germline V gene data show CDR1 as MDHEN and CDR2 as SYDVKM. The CDR3 length is 16 residues. CDR3: CASTLQGWRSGNTIYF. The CDR3 DNA is TGTGCCAGCACCCTACAGGGGTGGAGGTCTGGAAACACCATATATTTT. The whole variable domain, remainder taken from reference TRBV28 and TRBJ1-3, is DVKVTQSSRYLVKRTGEKVFLECVQDMDHENMFWYRQDPGLGLRLIYFSYDVKMKEKGDIPEGYSVSREKKERFSLILESASTNQTSMYLCASTLQGWRSGNTIYFGEGSWLTVV.

The chain has TRBV6-5 and TRBJ1-1, with D unclear. Germline loops: CDR1 MNHEY, CDR2 SVGAGI. V was clipped by 2 bases and J by 1 base, with 8 bases between them. The CDR3 has 14 residues. The CDR3 loop reads CASSYREKNTEAFF. CDR3 DNA sequence: TGTGCCAGCAGTTACAGGGAGAAGAACACTGAAGCTTTCTTT.

This chain links TRBV15 with TRBJ1-6; a possible D gene is TRBD1 (5 bases). V lost 4 bases and J 8 bases, leaving 12 bases between the germline ends. The CDR3 extends over 14 amino acids. The V gene's germline CDR1 is LNHNV and CDR2 YYDKDF (reference sequence). The DNA of the CDR3 is TGTGCCACCAGCACCAGGGTTGGTCATTCACCCCTCCACTTT. Its protein product is CATSTRVGHSPLHF. The full variable domain, its missing parts supplied by reference TRBV15 and TRBJ1-6, is DAMVIQNPRYQVTQFGKPVTLSCSQTLNHNVMYWYQQKSSQAPKLLFHYYDKDFNNEADTPDNFQSRRPNTSFCFLDIRSPGLGDTAMYLCATSTRVGHSPLHFGNGTRLTVT.

The chain links TRBV29-1 to TRBJ1-4, with a weak D call TRBD1 (6 bases). Germline loops: CDR1 SQVTM, CDR2 ANQGSEA. This CDR3 is 13 amino acids long. The V and J ends lost 4 bases and 7 bases respectively, with 13 bases between them. CDR3 coding DNA: TGCAGCGTTGGGGACATCCGAGGTGAAAAACTGTTTTTT. This codes for CSVGDIRGEKLFF.

This sequence joins TRBV28 and TRBJ2-2; maybe TRBD2 (5 bases). The CDR3 length is 15 residues. Looked up from germline, CDR1 is MDHEN and CDR2 is SYDVKM. V gave up 7 bases and J gave up 3 bases, with 15 bases separating them. CDR3 sequence reads: CASTPGGSDTGELFF. The CDR3 nucleotides read TGTGCCAGCACCCCCGGTGGTAGCGACACCGGGGAGCTGTTTTTT. The full variable domain, rest sourced from reference TRBV28 and TRBJ2-2, is DVKVTQSSRYLVKRTGEKVFLECVQDMDHENMFWYRQDPGLGLRLIYFSYDVKMKEKGDIPEGYSVSREKKERFSLILESASTNQTSMYLCASTPGGSDTGELFFGEGSRLTVL.

V and J are TRBV3-1 (or the pseudogene TRBV3-2) and TRBJ2-1; 7 nucleotides align to TRBD1. Unmatched junction bases numbered 9, after V lost 1 base and J lost 9 bases. Germline-derived CDR1 and CDR2 are LGHDT and YNNKEL (reference sequence). The CDR3 has 15 amino acids. The CDR3 bases are TGTGCCAGCAGCCAAGCCGGGACAGCTACGGGTGAGCAGTTCTTC. This sequence encodes CASSQAGTATGEQFF.

V and J are TRBV5-1 and TRBJ2-3, with 14 bases fitting TRBD2. This CDR3 spans 18 amino acids. Germline values: CDR1 SGHRS, CDR2 YFSETQ. The junction had 12 bases not matched to a gene; V was cut back by 4 bases and J by 5 bases. DNA of the CDR3: TGCGCCAGCAGCGTCGGACTAGCGGGGGGCCCCCTACAAGATACGCAGTATTTT. Protein sequence: CASSVGLAGGPLQDTQYF. Filled out from reference TRBV5-1 and TRBJ2-3, the complete variable domain reads KAGVTQTPRYLIKTRGQQVTLSCSPISGHRSVSWYQQTPGQGLQFLFEYFSETQRNKGNFPGRFSGRQFSNSRSEMNVSTLELGDSALYLCASSVGLAGGPLQDTQYFGPGTRLTVL.

The rearrangement joins TRBV3-1 (or the pseudogene TRBV3-2) to TRBJ2-5; the D gene is possibly TRBD2 (5 bases). The CDR3 is made up of 14 amino acids. The germline gives CDR1 LGHDT, CDR2 YNNKEL (reference sequence). The germline V and J ends were trimmed by 4 bases and 5 bases, with 14 bases remaining between them. CDR3: CASSPTSAAETQYF. CDR3 DNA sequence: TGTGCCAGCAGCCCTACTAGTGCCGCGGAGACCCAGTACTTC.

This clone was recorded a few times. This chain links TRBV5-1 with TRBJ1-6; D is unclear. With 0 bases removed from V and 5 bases from J, the gap between germline ends came to 12 bases. CDR3 length equals 16 residues. The germline V gene has CDR1 SGHRS and CDR2 YFSETQ. In DNA form, the CDR3 reads TGCGCCAGCAGCTTGGTAGTGGGCGGTGATAATTCACCCCTCCACTTT. Encoded protein: CASSLVVGGDNSPLHF.

The J gene is TRBJ1-1, the V gene TRBV6-1, with TRBD1 matching 11 bases. Germline V gives CDR1 MNHNS, CDR2 SASEGT. The CDR3 has 17 residues. The trim removed 4 bases at V and 4 bases at J, leaving 11 bases unmatched. The CDR3 here is CASSGGQGALGGTEAFF. The DNA for the CDR3 is TGTGCCAGCAGTGGAGGACAGGGGGCCTTGGGGGGCACTGAAGCTTTCTTT.

V is TRBV10-3 and J is TRBJ2-1, with 9 bases that match TRBD2. Germline V lookup: CDR1 ENHRY, CDR2 SYGVKD. The V segment lost 10 bases and the J segment 2 bases; nucleotides outside the gene matches: 18. This CDR3 is 18 amino acids long. As DNA, the CDR3 is TGTGCCAGCCAACGGACCGTAGCGGGAGATTGGGCCTACAATGAGCAGTTCTTC. Protein product: CASQRTVAGDWAYNEQFF.

The genes are TRBV15 and TRBJ1-4; TRBD1 matches 7 bases. The CDR3 is made up of 17 amino acids. The germline V gene has CDR1 LNHNV and CDR2 YYDKDF (reference sequence). V lost 1 base and J lost 10; bases outside the gene matches: 15. The CDR3 here is CATSRGLLRAGGLKLFF. The CDR3 DNA reads TGTGCCACCAGCAGAGGCCTGTTGAGGGCAGGGGGATTAAAACTGTTTTTT.

This chain links TRBV18 with TRBJ1-6; unclear D gene. Trimming stripped 3 bases from V and 7 bases from J, with 7 bases between. Germline lookup yields CDR1 KGHSH and CDR2 LQKENI. The CDR3 totals 13 residues. CDR3 sequence: CASSPALNSPLHF. As DNA, the CDR3 is TGTGCCAGCTCACCGGCGCTGAATTCACCCCTCCACTTT.

This chain links TRBV5-1 with TRBJ2-7, with D possibly matching TRBD2 (6 bases). Trimming cost V 4 bases and J 6 bases, with 17 bases left between them. CDR1 and CDR2 (germline): SGHRS, YFSETQ. This CDR3 is built from 14 residues. CDR3 DNA: TGCGCCAGCAGCCCTAGTCCGGGAGAGGGCGAGCAGTACTTC. Protein product: CASSPSPGEGEQYF. Drawing the rest from reference TRBV5-1 and TRBJ2-7, the complete variable domain is KAGVTQTPRYLIKTRGQQVTLSCSPISGHRSVSWYQQTPGQGLQFLFEYFSETQRNKGNFPGRFSGRQFSNSRSEMNVSTLELGDSALYLCASSPSPGEGEQYFGPGTRLTVT.

This clone was counted once. This rearrangement joins TRBV5-1 to TRBJ2-7; 8 bases line up with TRBD2. Germline V gives CDR1 SGHRS, CDR2 YFSETQ. This CDR3 has 13 residues. J was trimmed by 2 bases and V by 7 bases; bases with no gene match: 5. CDR3 sequence (DNA): TGCGCCAGCGGAACTAGCGGAGCCTACGAGCAGTACTTC. Translating it yields CASGTSGAYEQYF.

This chain links TRBV28 with TRBJ1-2; D perhaps matches TRBD1 (5 bases). CDR3 length equals 15 residues. Per germline, CDR1 MDHEN and CDR2 SYDVKM. Trimming shortened V by 5 bases and J by 2 bases, and 15 bases separated the two germline ends. CDR3 sequence (DNA): TGTGCCAGCAGTGACCCCCGGGGGGGGAACTATGGCTACACCTTC. Its protein product is CASSDPRGGNYGYTF.

The chain employs TRBV27 and TRBJ1-2; D gene uncertain. This CDR3 contains 13 residues. Trimming took 5 bases from V and 8 from J, leaving 15 bases between them. Germline CDR1 MNHEY, CDR2 SMNVEV (reference sequence). CDR3 sequence (DNA): TGTGCCAGCAGTCCTACACCGGTGGAAGGCTACACCTTC. As protein: CASSPTPVEGYTF.

The chain couples TRBV18 to TRBJ1-5; D is possibly TRBD1 (6 bases). This CDR3 spans 14 amino acids. Germline CDR1 and CDR2: KGHSH and LQKENI. Trimming stripped 4 bases from V and 5 bases from J, with 12 bases between. CDR3 sequence: CASSQDRVYQPQHF. The DNA of the CDR3 is TGTGCCAGCTCACAGGACAGAGTTTATCAGCCCCAGCATTTT.

As concerns this clone: This same CDR3 is encoded by further DNA sequences in the sample. This chain links TRBV19 with TRBJ2-1; D possibly corresponds to TRBD2 (6 bases). The CDR3 runs to 15 residues. Germline CDR1 is LNHDA and CDR2 is SQIVND (reference sequence). Trimming pared 1 base from V and 5 bases from J, leaving 12 bases between. The CDR3 nucleotides read TGTGCCAGTAGTATAGTCGGGACTGGAGACAATGAGCAGTTCTTC. Translation gives CASSIVGTGDNEQFF.